Listed below are T cell receptor beta chains from one sample, sequenced in a study of control samples from healthy donors and cancer patients. The assay was immunoSEQ multiplex PCR, and TCRdb's table has in-frame clones only and misses some. In the table there are around 100,000 clones, over 75% of which are singletons. Sequencing input: blood. The receptors originated from a young woman in good health. Each CDR3 is given with its conserved first and last residue. The order of the fields is D gene, V gene, J gene, clone size, CDR3 protein, CDR3 DNA. D genes are given only for firm matches. Size is stated for part of the rows, as once, few or many counts, or as a class when the clone is expanded.

NA	TRBV6-4	TRBJ2-5	NA	CASLYLARPQETQYF	TGTGCCAGCTTGTACCTAGCGAGGCCGCAAGAGACCCAGTACTTC
NA	TRBV3-1/TRBV3-2	TRBJ1-2	NA	CASSSPGRANYGYTF	TGTGCCAGCAGCTCGCCGGGACGGGCTAACTATGGCTACACCTTC
TRBD2	TRBV10-2	TRBJ2-5	few	CAVRGEAETQYF	TGCGCCGTTCGGGGGGAAGCGGAGACCCAGTACTTC
TRBD2	TRBV7-2	TRBJ2-1	once	CASSPSGGGYNEQFF	TGTGCCAGCAGTCCAAGCGGGGGGGGCTACAATGAGCAGTTCTTC
TRBD1	TRBV11-2	TRBJ1-2	NA	CASSRGQGRGYTF	TGTGCCAGCAGCCGGGGACAGGGCCGTGGCTACACCTTC
NA	TRBV6-5	TRBJ1-1	NA	CASSYREGTEAFF	TGTGCCAGCAGTTATCGCGAGGGCACTGAAGCTTTCTTT
NA	TRBV5-4	TRBJ1-5	NA	CASSLGGTGPQHF	TGTGCCAGCAGCTTGGGGGGGACTGGGCCCCAGCATTTT
NA	TRBV6-2/TRBV6-3	TRBJ2-5	NA	CASSSAETQYF	TGTGCCAGCAGTTCGGCAGAGACCCAGTACTTC
NA	TRBV13	TRBJ1-2	NA	CASSSLPTGTRF	TGTGCCAGCAGCTCCCTCCCAACAGGGACGCGCTTC
NA	TRBV27	TRBJ1-4	NA	CARRFEEKLFF	TGTGCCAGGCGCTTCGAGGAAAAACTGTTTTTT
NA	TRBV6-5	TRBJ1-3	NA	CASRNGGSSGNTIYF	TGTGCCAGCAGAAACGGGGGATCCTCTGGAAACACCATATATTTT
NA	TRBV24-1	TRBJ1-2	NA	CATSDPRRNYGYTF	TGTGCCACCAGTGATCCCAGGCGGAACTATGGCTACACCTTC
NA	TRBV2	TRBJ1-2	NA	CASSAMRDYGYTF	TGTGCCAGCAGTGCTATGCGGGACTATGGCTACACCTTC
NA	TRBV7-9	TRBJ2-7	NA	CASSLGGSPHEQYF	TGTGCCAGCAGCTTAGGGGGGAGTCCCCACGAGCAGTACTTC
NA	TRBV29-1	TRBJ2-7	NA	CSVEDGQEQYF	TGCAGCGTTGAAGATGGACAAGAGCAGTACTTC
NA	TRBV11-2	TRBJ1-1	NA	CASRPTGTSRPAFF	TGTGCCAGCAGGCCAACTGGGACATCCAGGCCAGCTTTCTTT
NA	TRBV7-3	TRBJ2-1	NA	CASTPGPPGVEQFF	TGTGCCAGCACCCCGGGCCCCCCCGGGGTTGAGCAGTTCTTC
TRBD1	TRBV5-1	TRBJ2-1	NA	CASSSDRDGVEQFF	TGCGCCAGCAGCTCGGACAGGGATGGGGTTGAGCAGTTCTTC
NA	TRBV2	TRBJ2-1	NA	CASSELDRYTNEQFF	TGTGCCAGCAGTGAATTAGATCGGTATACCAATGAGCAGTTCTTC
NA	TRBV5-1	TRBJ1-1	NA	CASSFSANTGSREAFF	TGCGCCAGCAGCTTCTCCGCTAACACAGGGTCTAGGGAAGCTTTCTTT
NA	TRBV10-3	TRBJ1-5	NA	CAISEGVNKAFQPQHF	TGTGCCATCAGTGAGGGGGTGAACAAAGCTTTTCAGCCCCAGCATTTT
NA	TRBV6-6	TRBJ1-2	NA	CASSYLPGSNYGYTF	TGTGCCAGCAGTTACCTCCCAGGGAGCAACTATGGCTACACCTTC
NA	TRBV19	TRBJ1-2	NA	CASSPAVNYGYTF	TGTGCCAGCTCTCCAGCAGTCAACTATGGCTACACCTTC
NA	TRBV7-2	TRBJ2-3	NA	CASSSIYGTDTDTQYF	TGTGCCAGCAGCTCAATTTACGGGACGGACACAGATACGCAGTATTTT
TRBD2	TRBV28	TRBJ2-7	NA	CASSLWSSGGLYEQYF	TGTGCCAGCAGTTTATGGTCTAGCGGGGGTCTGTACGAGCAGTACTTC
NA	TRBV5-1	TRBJ1-5	NA	CASSPGQIPGQPQHF	TGCGCCAGCAGCCCCGGACAGATCCCGGGGCAGCCCCAGCATTTT
NA	TRBV5-1	TRBJ2-1	NA	CASSLAQKARNEQFF	TGCGCCAGCAGCTTGGCCCAGAAGGCAAGGAATGAGCAGTTCTTC
NA	TRBV4-1	TRBJ1-1	NA	CASSQVMNTEAFF	TGCGCCAGCAGCCAAGTGATGAACACTGAAGCTTTCTTT
NA	TRBV5-1	TRBJ1-1	once	CASSLGIEQGRAFF	TGCGCCAGCAGCTTGGGTATTGAGCAGGGAAGAGCTTTCTTT
NA	TRBV13	TRBJ2-1	few	CASGQGSSYNEQFF	TGTGCCAGCGGTCAGGGGAGCTCCTACAATGAGCAGTTCTTC
NA	TRBV3-1/TRBV3-2	TRBJ2-5	NA	CASSQVGVSQETQYF	TGTGCCAGCAGCCAAGTGGGGGTATCTCAAGAGACCCAGTACTTC
TRBD2	TRBV29-1	TRBJ2-2	once	CSVALFSGGAGTGELFF	TGCAGCGTTGCTTTATTTAGCGGGGGGGCCGGTACCGGGGAGCTGTTTTTT
NA	TRBV6-5	TRBJ2-2	few	CASTHGWNTGELFF	TGTGCCAGCACCCACGGGTGGAACACCGGGGAGCTGTTTTTT
NA	TRBV27	TRBJ2-7	once	CASSLGLYYEQYF	TGTGCCAGCAGTTTAGGGCTTTACTACGAGCAGTACTTC
NA	TRBV27	TRBJ1-5	NA	CASSLSGHVSNQPQHF	TGTGCCAGCAGTTTAAGTGGTCATGTTAGCAATCAGCCCCAGCATTTT
NA	TRBV4-2	TRBJ1-6	NA	CASSPGQYYSYNSPLHF	TGTGCCAGCAGCCCAGGACAGTACTACTCCTATAATTCACCCCTCCACTTT
TRBD1	TRBV7-9	TRBJ2-7	once	CASSLVGQGSYEQYF	TGTGCCAGCAGCTTAGTGGGACAGGGGAGCTACGAGCAGTACTTC
NA	TRBV7-9	TRBJ1-1	NA	CASSLDQGGTEAFF	TGTGCCAGCAGCTTAGATCAGGGTGGCACTGAAGCTTTCTTT
TRBD2	TRBV5-4	TRBJ2-3	NA	CASSLSGGWDTQYF	TGTGCCAGCAGCCTTAGCGGGGGGTGGGATACGCAGTATTTT
NA	TRBV29-1	TRBJ1-1	NA	CSVRGQNTEAFF	TGCAGCGTTAGGGGACAAAACACTGAAGCTTTCTTT
NA	TRBV7-9	TRBJ2-3	NA	CASSLLPGGEYF	TGTGCCAGCAGCCTCTTACCAGGGGGGGAGTATTTT
NA	TRBV6-5	TRBJ2-7	NA	CASSQGLHYEQYF	TGTGCCAGCAGTCAGGGACTTCACTACGAGCAGTACTTC
NA	TRBV6-1	TRBJ1-1	NA	CASSEEPSRVPEAFF	TGTGCCAGCAGTGAAGAGCCGAGCCGCGTACCTGAAGCTTTCTTT
NA	TRBV6-5	TRBJ1-1	NA	CASSYSGDAAEAFF	TGTGCCAGCAGTTATAGTGGGGATGCGGCTGAAGCTTTCTTT
NA	TRBV15	TRBJ2-7	NA	CATSRERRYEQYF	TGTGCCACCAGCAGAGAGCGACGCTACGAGCAGTACTTC
NA	TRBV29-1	TRBJ2-3	NA	CSVELGGTDTQYF	TGCAGCGTTGAACTGGGGGGCACAGATACGCAGTATTTT
NA	TRBV18	TRBJ1-2	NA	CASSTGQPGGYTF	TGTGCCAGCTCTACGGGACAACCCGGTGGCTACACCTTC
NA	TRBV25-1	TRBJ2-2	NA	CASSEYRRGTGELFF	TGTGCCAGCAGTGAATATCGCCGGGGCACCGGGGAGCTGTTTTTT
TRBD1	TRBV13	TRBJ2-7	NA	CASSIQGARSYEQYF	TGTGCCAGCAGCATACAGGGGGCTCGCTCCTACGAGCAGTACTTC
TRBD2	TRBV10-2	TRBJ2-4	NA	CASSVTGGQVGSKNIQYF	TGCGCCAGCAGTGTAACGGGGGGGCAGGTTGGATCCAAAAACATTCAGTACTTC